The rows below give T cell receptor beta chains drawn from one sample of a study of blood T cell repertoires in COVID-19. The protocol was immunoSEQ multiplex PCR, while the TCRdb copy is restricted to in-frame clones and leaves out a portion. This table holds approximately 110,000 clones, 86% found once. The sequencing sample was made of peripheral blood. All receptors come from a human donor in a cohort sampled during active COVID-19. Each CDR3 is given with its conserved first and last residue. Fields, in order: CDR3 DNA, CDR3 protein, J gene, V gene, D gene, clone size. D genes are given only for firm matches. Clone size is not always given. Where it is, it says once, few, many or a class for expanded clones.

TGCGCCAGCAAGGGGGGGGCGCCGGCCTCCTACGAGCAGTACTTC,CASKGGAPASYEQYF,TRBJ2-7,TRBV10-1,.,.
TGTGCCAGCAGTCCCCGACTAGCGGGAGCGTCAGATACGCAGTATTTT,CASSPRLAGASDTQYF,TRBJ2-3,TRBV27,TRBD2,.
TGTGCCAGTAGTATTTGGGACAGGTCCCATGGCTACACCTTC,CASSIWDRSHGYTF,TRBJ1-2,TRBV19,TRBD1,.
TGTGCCAGCAGTTTTACCGGACAGGTCCAAGAGACCCAGTACTTC,CASSFTGQVQETQYF,TRBJ2-5,TRBV2,TRBD1,.
TGTGCCACCAGGGGACAGGTGGATGAGCAGTTCTTC,CATRGQVDEQFF,TRBJ2-1,TRBV24-1,TRBD1,.
TGTGCCAGCAGCTCGAGGACAGGAACTAATTCACCCCTCCACTTT,CASSSRTGTNSPLHF,TRBJ1-6,TRBV5-4,TRBD1,few
TGTGCCAGCTGGACAGGATATGGCTACACCTTC,CASWTGYGYTF,TRBJ1-2,TRBV28,TRBD1,once
TGTGCCAGCAGCTTAGTAGCGGGAGGGCGAGGTACGCAGTATTTT,CASSLVAGGRGTQYF,TRBJ2-3,TRBV14,TRBD2,once
TGTGCCAGCAGTGGAGCTAGCACAGATACGCAGTATTTT,CASSGASTDTQYF,TRBJ2-3,TRBV27,.,.
TGCGCCAGCAGCCAAGACCTAACGGGGGTATCCTACGAGCAGTACTTC,CASSQDLTGVSYEQYF,TRBJ2-7,TRBV4-3,.,.
TGTGCCAGCAGCGTATGGTCAGCAGGTGGCTACACCTTC,CASSVWSAGGYTF,TRBJ1-2,TRBV9,.,.
TGCGCCAGCAGCTTGTTTGGACAGGGGGCAAAAGAGCAGTACTTC,CASSLFGQGAKEQYF,TRBJ2-7,TRBV5-1,TRBD1,.
TGTGCCAGCAGCTATTCTAGCGGCCCTAGCTACGAGCAGTACTTC,CASSYSSGPSYEQYF,TRBJ2-7,TRBV7-2,TRBD2,.
TGTGCCAGCACCAGGGGCAGGGACAATGAGCAGTTCTTC,CASTRGRDNEQFF,TRBJ2-1,TRBV6-5,.,.
TGCGCCAGCAGCTTGGGTGCGGGACAGCAAGAGACCCAGTACTTC,CASSLGAGQQETQYF,TRBJ2-5,TRBV5-1,.,.
TGTGCCAGCAGCTTCTTTGACAGCGGGGAGCTGTTTTTT,CASSFFDSGELFF,TRBJ2-2,TRBV11-3,.,.
TGTGCCAGCAGTTACGACCCGAGGGACACCATATATTTT,CASSYDPRDTIYF,TRBJ1-3,TRBV6-5,.,.
TGTGCCAGCAGCTTTGGTAACGGGGGCTACACCTTC,CASSFGNGGYTF,TRBJ1-2,TRBV7-9,.,.
TGTGCCAGCAGCTTAGCGCGGGGCAACGAGCAGTACTTC,CASSLARGNEQYF,TRBJ2-7,TRBV7-9,.,once
TGCAGTGCTAGTTCCCGGACAGGGAGAACTGAAGCTTTCTTT,CSASSRTGRTEAFF,TRBJ1-1,TRBV20-1,TRBD1,.
TGTGCCAGCAGTCTTCAGGATAGCACTGAAGCTTTCTTT,CASSLQDSTEAFF,TRBJ1-1,TRBV6-2/TRBV6-3,.,.
TGTGCCAGTAGGGGGGCAAAGATCACTGAAGCTTTCTTT,CASRGAKITEAFF,TRBJ1-1,TRBV19,.,.
TGTGCCACTAACCCACTAGCGGGAGGCTACAATGAGCAGTTCTTC,CATNPLAGGYNEQFF,TRBJ2-1,TRBV10-3,TRBD2,.
TGTGCCAGCAGCGGGCTAGCGGGGGGTCGGGGCGAGCAGTACTTC,CASSGLAGGRGEQYF,TRBJ2-7,TRBV7-2,TRBD2,.
TGTGCCAGCAGCACCACCGGACAGGAGAGTTTGAAAGGCTACACCTTC,CASSTTGQESLKGYTF,TRBJ1-2,TRBV5-6,TRBD1,.
TGTGCCAGCAGCAACAATCAGGGTAACGAGCAGTTCTTC,CASSNNQGNEQFF,TRBJ2-1,TRBV3-1/TRBV3-2,.,.
TGTGCCAGCACTTCGGGACAGGGGGCAATACACGGCTACACCTTC,CASTSGQGAIHGYTF,TRBJ1-2,TRBV6-6,TRBD1,.
TGTGCCAGCAGTTCTCCACAAACCGGGACAGGGGGCGAGCAGTACTTC,CASSSPQTGTGGEQYF,TRBJ2-7,TRBV28,TRBD1,.
TGTGCCAGCAGCGTAGTTAGCAGGGGGACCTACAATGAGCAGTTCTTC,CASSVVSRGTYNEQFF,TRBJ2-1,TRBV9,TRBD1,.
TGTGCCAGCAGCCGAGGGTCGCCGAGCTCCTACAATGAGCAGTTCTTC,CASSRGSPSSYNEQFF,TRBJ2-1,TRBV4-2,.,few
TGTGCCAGCAGCGTAGAGGCGGGGCCCTACAATGAGCAGTTCTTC,CASSVEAGPYNEQFF,TRBJ2-1,TRBV9,.,.
TGTGCCAGCAACCTACAGGGGAGCCAAGAGACCCAGTACTTC,CASNLQGSQETQYF,TRBJ2-5,TRBV28,TRBD1,few
TGTGCCAGCAGCCAAAGGCAGGGACAGTTGGGCGAGCAGTACTTC,CASSQRQGQLGEQYF,TRBJ2-7,TRBV14,TRBD1,.
TGTGCCAGCGCCCAGGGGTTGGGGGAGCAGTACTTC,CASAQGLGEQYF,TRBJ2-7,TRBV9,.,few
TGCGCCAGCAGCCCTACTGGGGCAGGCACAGATACGCAGTATTTT,CASSPTGAGTDTQYF,TRBJ2-3,TRBV4-3,.,.
TGTGCCAGCAGCTTAGCGACTCGCGAGCAGTACTTC,CASSLATREQYF,TRBJ2-7,TRBV7-8,.,.
TGCAGCGTTGGTCTAGCGGACGCTAGCACAGATACGCAGTATTTT,CSVGLADASTDTQYF,TRBJ2-3,TRBV29-1,TRBD2,.
TGTGCCAGCAGTTACGAGGCGGGATGGACCGGGGAGCTGTTTTTT,CASSYEAGWTGELFF,TRBJ2-2,TRBV6-2/TRBV6-3,.,once
TGTGCCAGCAGTGAAAGGTTCCTAGCGGGAGACAGTGAGCAGTTCTTC,CASSERFLAGDSEQFF,TRBJ2-1,TRBV6-1,TRBD2,.
TGTGCCAGCAGTCCACGGGGGGTACGGGACCAGTACTTC,CASSPRGVRDQYF,TRBJ2-5,TRBV27,TRBD2,.
TGTGCCAGCAGCTTAGGGCCACAGGTCCAAGAGACCCAGTACTTC,CASSLGPQVQETQYF,TRBJ2-5,TRBV11-2,.,.
TGTGCCACCAGCGGACAGGGGGCAGGTGAGACCCAGTACTTC,CATSGQGAGETQYF,TRBJ2-5,TRBV15,TRBD1,once
TGTGCCAGCAGCATGACGGACACTAACACCGGGGAGCTGTTTTTT,CASSMTDTNTGELFF,TRBJ2-2,TRBV9,.,.